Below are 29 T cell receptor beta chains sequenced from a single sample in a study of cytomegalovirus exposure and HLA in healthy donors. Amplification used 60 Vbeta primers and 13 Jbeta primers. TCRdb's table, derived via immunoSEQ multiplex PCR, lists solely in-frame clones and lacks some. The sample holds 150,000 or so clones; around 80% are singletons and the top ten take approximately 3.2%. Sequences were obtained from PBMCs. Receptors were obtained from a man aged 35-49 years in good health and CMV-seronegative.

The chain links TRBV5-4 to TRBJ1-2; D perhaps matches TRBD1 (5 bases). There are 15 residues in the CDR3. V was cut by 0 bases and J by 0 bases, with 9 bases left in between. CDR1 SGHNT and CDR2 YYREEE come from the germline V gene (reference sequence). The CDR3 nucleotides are TGTGCCAGCAGCTTGGGGGAAGGGGCTAACTATGGCTACACCTTC. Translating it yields CASSLGEGANYGYTF.

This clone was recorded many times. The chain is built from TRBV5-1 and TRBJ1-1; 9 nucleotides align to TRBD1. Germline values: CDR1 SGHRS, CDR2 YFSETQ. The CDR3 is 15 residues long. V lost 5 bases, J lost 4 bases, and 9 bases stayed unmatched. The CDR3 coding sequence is TGCGCCAGCAGACAGGGGGCCCCATCGGGCACTGAAGCTTTCTTT. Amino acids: CASRQGAPSGTEAFF.

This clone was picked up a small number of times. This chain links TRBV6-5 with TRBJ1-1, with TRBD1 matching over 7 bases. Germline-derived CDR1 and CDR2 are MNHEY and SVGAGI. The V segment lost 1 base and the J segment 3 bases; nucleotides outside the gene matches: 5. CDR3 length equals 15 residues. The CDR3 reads CASSYWGQGDTEAFF. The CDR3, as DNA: TGTGCCAGCAGTTACTGGGGGCAGGGGGACACTGAAGCTTTCTTT.

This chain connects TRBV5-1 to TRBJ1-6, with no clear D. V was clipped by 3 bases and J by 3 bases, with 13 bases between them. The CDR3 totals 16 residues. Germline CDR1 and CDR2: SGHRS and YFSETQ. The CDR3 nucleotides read TGCGCCAGCAGCTGGCGGGCACAGAGCTATAATTCACCCCTCCACTTT. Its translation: CASSWRAQSYNSPLHF.

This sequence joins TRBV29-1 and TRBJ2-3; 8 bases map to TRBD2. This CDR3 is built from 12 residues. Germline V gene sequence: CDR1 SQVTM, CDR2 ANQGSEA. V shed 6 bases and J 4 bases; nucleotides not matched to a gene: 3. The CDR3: CSVGGGADTQYF. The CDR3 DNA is TGCAGCGTCGGGGGGGGCGCAGATACGCAGTATTTT.

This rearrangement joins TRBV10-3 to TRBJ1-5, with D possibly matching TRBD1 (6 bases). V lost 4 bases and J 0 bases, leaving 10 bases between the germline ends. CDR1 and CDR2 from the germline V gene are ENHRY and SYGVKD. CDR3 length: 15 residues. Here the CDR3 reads CAISGTGFSNQPQHF. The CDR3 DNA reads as TGTGCCATCAGTGGAACAGGGTTTAGCAATCAGCCCCAGCATTTT.

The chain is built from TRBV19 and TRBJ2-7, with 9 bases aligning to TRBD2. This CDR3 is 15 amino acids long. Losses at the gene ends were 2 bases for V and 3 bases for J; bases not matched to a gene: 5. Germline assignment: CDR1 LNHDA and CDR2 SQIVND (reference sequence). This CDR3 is CASSISSGVYYEQYF. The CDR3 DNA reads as TGTGCCAGTAGTATATCTAGCGGGGTATACTACGAGCAGTACTTC.

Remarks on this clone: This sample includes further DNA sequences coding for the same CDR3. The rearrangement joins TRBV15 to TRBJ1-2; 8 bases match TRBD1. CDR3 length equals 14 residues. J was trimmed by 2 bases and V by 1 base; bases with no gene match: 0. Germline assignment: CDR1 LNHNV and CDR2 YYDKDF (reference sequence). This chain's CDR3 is CATSRGQGNYGYTF. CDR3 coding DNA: TGTGCCACCAGCAGAGGACAGGGGAACTATGGCTACACCTTC.

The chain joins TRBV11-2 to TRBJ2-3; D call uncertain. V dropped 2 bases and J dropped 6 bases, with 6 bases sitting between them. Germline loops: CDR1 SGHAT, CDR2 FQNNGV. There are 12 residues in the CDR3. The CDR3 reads CASSLFYDTQYF. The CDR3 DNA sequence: TGTGCCAGCAGCTTATTTTATGATACGCAGTATTTT.

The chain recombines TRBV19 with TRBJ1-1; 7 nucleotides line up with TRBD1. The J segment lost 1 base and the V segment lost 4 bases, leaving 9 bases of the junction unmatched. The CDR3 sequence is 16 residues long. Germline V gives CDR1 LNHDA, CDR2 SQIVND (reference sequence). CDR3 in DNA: TGTGCCAGTAGTAGTCGCCAGACAGGGAGGAACACTGAAGCTTTCTTT. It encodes CASSSRQTGRNTEAFF. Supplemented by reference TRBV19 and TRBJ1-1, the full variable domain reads DGGITQSPKYLFRKEGQNVTLSCEQNLNHDAMYWYRQDPGQGLRLIYYSQIVNDFQKGDIAEGYSVSREKKESFPLTVTSAQKNPTAFYLCASSSRQTGRNTEAFFGQGTRLTVV.

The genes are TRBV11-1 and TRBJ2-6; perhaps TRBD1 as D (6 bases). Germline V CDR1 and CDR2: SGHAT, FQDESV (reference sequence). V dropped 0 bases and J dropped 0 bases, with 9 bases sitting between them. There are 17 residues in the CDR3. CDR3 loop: CASSLAGGNSGANVLTF. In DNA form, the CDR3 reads TGTGCCAGCAGCTTAGCAGGGGGAAACTCTGGGGCCAACGTCCTGACTTTC.

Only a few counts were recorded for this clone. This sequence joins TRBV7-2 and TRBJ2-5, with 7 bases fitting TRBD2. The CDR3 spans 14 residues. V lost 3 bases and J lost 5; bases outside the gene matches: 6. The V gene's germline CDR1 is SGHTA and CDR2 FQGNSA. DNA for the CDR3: TGTGCCAGCAGCTTCCTGGGGGGGATCGAGACCCAGTACTTC. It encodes CASSFLGGIETQYF.

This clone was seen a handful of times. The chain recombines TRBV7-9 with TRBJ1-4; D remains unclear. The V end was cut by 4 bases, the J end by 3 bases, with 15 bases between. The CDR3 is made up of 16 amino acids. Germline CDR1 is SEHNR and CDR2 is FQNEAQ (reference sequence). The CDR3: CASSSVEGPPNEKLFF. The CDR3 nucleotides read TGTGCCAGCAGCTCTGTCGAGGGTCCCCCTAATGAAAAACTGTTTTTT.

The CDR3 loop is CASSPRPGREQFF. CDR3 DNA: TGCGCCAGCAGCCCGCGTCCGGGAAGAGAGCAGTTCTTC. The genes are TRBV4-3 and TRBJ2-1; a weak D match, TRBD2 (5 bases). There are 13 residues in the CDR3. The V gene lost 4 bases and the J gene lost 10 bases, with 14 bases spanning the gap. Germline lookup yields CDR1 LGHNA and CDR2 YSLEER.

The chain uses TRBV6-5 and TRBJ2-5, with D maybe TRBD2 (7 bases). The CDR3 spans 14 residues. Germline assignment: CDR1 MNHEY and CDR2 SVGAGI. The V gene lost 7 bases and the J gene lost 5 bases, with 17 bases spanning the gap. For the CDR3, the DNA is TGTGCCAGCACCCCCCCCGGGGGGCCGGAGACCCAGTACTTC. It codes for CASTPPGGPETQYF.

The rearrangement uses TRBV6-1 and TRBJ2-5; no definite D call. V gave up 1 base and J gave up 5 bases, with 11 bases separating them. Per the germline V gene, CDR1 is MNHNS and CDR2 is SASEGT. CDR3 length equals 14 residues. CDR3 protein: CASSEDHRVETQYF. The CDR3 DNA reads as TGTGCCAGCAGTGAAGATCACCGGGTGGAGACCCAGTACTTC.

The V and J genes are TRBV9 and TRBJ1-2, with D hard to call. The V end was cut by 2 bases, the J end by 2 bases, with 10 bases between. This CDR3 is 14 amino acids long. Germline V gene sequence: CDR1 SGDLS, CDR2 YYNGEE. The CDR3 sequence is CASSVTTDNYGYTF. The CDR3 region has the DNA TGTGCCAGCAGCGTTACCACAGACAACTATGGCTACACCTTC.

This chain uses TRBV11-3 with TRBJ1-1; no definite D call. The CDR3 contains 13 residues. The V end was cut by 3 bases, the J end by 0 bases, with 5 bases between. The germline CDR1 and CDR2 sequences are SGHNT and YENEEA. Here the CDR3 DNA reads TGTGCCAGCAGCTTTCGTATGAACACTGAAGCTTTCTTT. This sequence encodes CASSFRMNTEAFF.

For the CDR3, the DNA is TGTGCCAGCTCTCAACAGGGGTACTCATACAATGAGCAGTTCTTC. Its protein is CASSQQGYSYNEQFF. The chain combines TRBV18 with TRBJ2-1; the match to TRBD1 covers 7 bases. Trimming removed 6 bases from V and 4 bases from J; junction bases left unmatched: 9. This CDR3 contains 15 residues. Germline CDR1 and CDR2: KGHSH and LQKENI.

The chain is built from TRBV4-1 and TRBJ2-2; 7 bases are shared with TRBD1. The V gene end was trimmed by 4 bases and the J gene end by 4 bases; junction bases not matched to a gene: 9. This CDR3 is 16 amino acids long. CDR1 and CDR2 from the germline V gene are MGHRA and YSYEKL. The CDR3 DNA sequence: TGCGCCAGCAGCCCAGCAGGGGGACGGGGCACCGGGGAGCTGTTTTTT. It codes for CASSPAGGRGTGELFF.

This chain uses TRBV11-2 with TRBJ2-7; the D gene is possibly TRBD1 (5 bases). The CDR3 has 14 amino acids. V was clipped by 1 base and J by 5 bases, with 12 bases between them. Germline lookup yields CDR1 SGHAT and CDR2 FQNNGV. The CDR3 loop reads CASSLGPGSNEQYF. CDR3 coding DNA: TGTGCCAGCAGCTTAGGGCCAGGGTCCAACGAGCAGTACTTC.

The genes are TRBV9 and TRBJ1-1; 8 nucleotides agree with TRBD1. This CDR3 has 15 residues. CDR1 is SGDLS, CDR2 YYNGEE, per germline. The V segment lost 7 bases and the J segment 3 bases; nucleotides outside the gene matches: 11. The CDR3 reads CASHETGAGDTEAFF. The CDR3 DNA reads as TGTGCCAGCCACGAGACAGGGGCAGGGGACACTGAAGCTTTCTTT.

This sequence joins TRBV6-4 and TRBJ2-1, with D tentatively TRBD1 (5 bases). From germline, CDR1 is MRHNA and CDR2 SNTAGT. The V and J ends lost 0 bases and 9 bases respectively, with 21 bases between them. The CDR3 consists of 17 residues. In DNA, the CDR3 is TGTGCCAGCAGTGACTCAGGGGCAGGTGGTCGTTTCGGTGAGCAGTTCTTC. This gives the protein CASSDSGAGGRFGEQFF.

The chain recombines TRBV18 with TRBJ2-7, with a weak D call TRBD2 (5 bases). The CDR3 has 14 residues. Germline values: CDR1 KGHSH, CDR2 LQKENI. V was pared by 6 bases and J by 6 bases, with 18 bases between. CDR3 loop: CASSTGSPSREQYF. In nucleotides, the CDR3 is TGTGCCAGCTCGACGGGGTCCCCCTCCCGCGAGCAGTACTTC.

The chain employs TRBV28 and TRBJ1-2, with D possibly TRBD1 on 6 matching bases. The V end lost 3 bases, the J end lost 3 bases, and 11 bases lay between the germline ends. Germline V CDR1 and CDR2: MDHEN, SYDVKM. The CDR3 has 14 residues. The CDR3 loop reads CASSLPGVDYGYTF. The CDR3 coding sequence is TGTGCCAGCAGTTTGCCAGGGGTGGACTATGGCTACACCTTC.

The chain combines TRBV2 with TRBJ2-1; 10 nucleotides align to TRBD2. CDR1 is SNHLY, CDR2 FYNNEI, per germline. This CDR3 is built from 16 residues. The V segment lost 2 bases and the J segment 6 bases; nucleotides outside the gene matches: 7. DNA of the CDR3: TGTGCCAGCAGTGAAAAAGCGAGCGGGGGGGCCAATGAGCAGTTCTTC. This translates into CASSEKASGGANEQFF.

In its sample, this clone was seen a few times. CDR3 nucleotides: TGCGCCAGCAGCCCGGGGAGCTCCTACAATGAGCAGTTCTTC. Its protein product is CASSPGSSYNEQFF. This chain joins TRBV5-1 and TRBJ2-1; possible D gene TRBD2, 5 bases. CDR3 length equals 14 residues. V was shortened by 4 bases and J by 0 bases, with 8 bases between the two germline ends. Germline CDR1 and CDR2: SGHRS and YFSETQ.

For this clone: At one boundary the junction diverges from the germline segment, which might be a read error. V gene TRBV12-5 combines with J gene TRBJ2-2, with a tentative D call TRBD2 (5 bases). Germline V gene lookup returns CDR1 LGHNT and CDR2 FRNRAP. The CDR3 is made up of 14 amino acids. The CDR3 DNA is TGTGCTAGTGGTTTGGGGACCGAACACCGGGGAGCTGTTTTT. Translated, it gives CASGLGTEHRGAVF. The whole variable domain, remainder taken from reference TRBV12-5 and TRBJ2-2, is DARVTQTPRHKVTEMGQEVTMRCQPILGHNTVFWYRQTMMQGLELLAYFRNRAPLDDSGMPKDRFSAEMPDATLATLKIQPSEPRDSAVYFCASGLGTEHRGAVFGEGSRLTVL.

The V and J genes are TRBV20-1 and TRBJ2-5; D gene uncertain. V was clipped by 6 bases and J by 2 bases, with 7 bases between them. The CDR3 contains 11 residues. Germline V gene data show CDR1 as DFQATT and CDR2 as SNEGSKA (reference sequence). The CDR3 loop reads CSARPQETQYF. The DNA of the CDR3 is TGCAGTGCGAGACCACAAGAGACCCAGTACTTC.